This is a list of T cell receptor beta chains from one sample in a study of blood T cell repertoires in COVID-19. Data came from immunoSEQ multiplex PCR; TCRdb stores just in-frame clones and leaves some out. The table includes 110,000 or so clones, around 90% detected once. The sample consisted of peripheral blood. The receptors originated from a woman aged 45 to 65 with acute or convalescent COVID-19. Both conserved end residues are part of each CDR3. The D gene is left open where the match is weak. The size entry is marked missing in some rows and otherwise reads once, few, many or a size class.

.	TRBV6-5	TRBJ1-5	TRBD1	TGTGCCAGCAGACAGGGGAATCAGCCCCAGCATTTT	CASRQGNQPQHF
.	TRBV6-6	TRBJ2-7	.	TGTGCCAGCAGTTTAGGGGGCTACGAGCAGTACTTC	CASSLGGYEQYF
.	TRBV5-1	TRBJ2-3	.	TGCGCCAGCAGCTTGGCCTCGGTGACAGCCACAGATACGCAGTATTTT	CASSLASVTATDTQYF
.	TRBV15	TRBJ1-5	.	TGTGCCACCAGCAGAGCAGGAAACGACCAGCCCCAGCATTTT	CATSRAGNDQPQHF
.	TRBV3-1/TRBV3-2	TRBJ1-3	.	TGTGCCAGCACCCAGAGCTCTGGAAACACCATATATTTT	CASTQSSGNTIYF
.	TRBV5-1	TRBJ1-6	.	TGCGCCAGCAGTCTAAAGACTCCGAAGAGCTTATATTCACCCCTCCACTTT	CASSLKTPKSLYSPLHF
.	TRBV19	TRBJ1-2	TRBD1	TGTGCCAGTAGTATAGGCCCGACAGGGGCCTATGGCTACACCTTC	CASSIGPTGAYGYTF
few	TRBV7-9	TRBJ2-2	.	TGTGCCAGCAGCTCAGGGTACACCGGGGAGCTGTTTTTT	CASSSGYTGELFF
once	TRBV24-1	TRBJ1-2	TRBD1	TGTGCCACCAGTGATCAGGGACAGTTCTATGGCTACACCTTC	CATSDQGQFYGYTF
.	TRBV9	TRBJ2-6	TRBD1	TGTGCCAGCAGCGTAGAGGGACAGAGGACTGGGGCCAACGTCCTGACTTTC	CASSVEGQRTGANVLTF
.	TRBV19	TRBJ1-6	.	TGTGCCAGTGCCGACTGGAGCTCCTATAATTCACCCCTCCACTTT	CASADWSSYNSPLHF
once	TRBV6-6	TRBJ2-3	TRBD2	TGTGCCAGCACGACGAGCGGGGGGGCGCCTACCGCGCAGTATTTT	CASTTSGGAPTAQYF
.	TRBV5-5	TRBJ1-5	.	TGTGCCAGCAGCTTGGGTGCGGAGGGGCCCCAGCATTTT	CASSLGAEGPQHF
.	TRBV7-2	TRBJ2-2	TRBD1	TGTGCCAGCAGCTTTACCGGGACAGGGAACACCGGGGAGCTGTTTTTT	CASSFTGTGNTGELFF
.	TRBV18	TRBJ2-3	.	TGTGCCAGCTCACCCCCCGGAGATACGCAGTATTTT	CASSPPGDTQYF
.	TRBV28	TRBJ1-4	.	TGTGCCAGCAGTGTCCCCGGCAGGGGTTTCGGCGAAAAACTGTTTTTT	CASSVPGRGFGEKLFF